Listed here are 10 T cell receptor beta chains from one sample, sequenced in a study of cytomegalovirus exposure and HLA in healthy donors. The PCR made use of 60 Vbeta and 13 Jbeta primers. TCRdb's table, derived via immunoSEQ multiplex PCR, lists solely in-frame clones and lacks some. The repertoire holds about 140,000 clones, with 70% to 90% as singletons. Specimen: PBMCs. All receptors derive from a man aged 50-60 years in good health and CMV-seronegative.

This rearrangement joins TRBV19 to TRBJ1-2; 7 nucleotides match TRBD1. This CDR3 comprises 14 residues. In germline, CDR1 is LNHDA, CDR2 SQIVND (reference sequence). Trimming took 5 bases from V and 8 from J; bases not matched to a gene: 11. In DNA, the CDR3 is TGTGCCAGTAGTCTCAAGGACAGGACAGGCGGCTACACCTTC. Its protein is CASSLKDRTGGYTF.

Note on this clone: Within the sample, other DNA sequences also encode this same CDR3. The chain links TRBV2 to TRBJ2-3; TRBD2 matches 8 bases. There are 15 residues in the CDR3. Per germline, CDR1 SNHLY and CDR2 FYNNEI. Trimming at V came to 6 bases and at J to 4 bases, leaving 9 bases not matched to a gene. This chain's CDR3 is CASSPSGSSADTQYF. The CDR3 DNA follows: TGTGCCAGCAGCCCCAGCGGGAGTAGCGCAGATACGCAGTATTTT.

Here the CDR3 DNA reads TGTGCCTGGAGGGCAGTCAGCTCTGGGGCCAACGTCCTGACTTTC. Protein product: CAWRAVSSGANVLTF. The V call is TRBV30, the J call TRBJ2-6; D gene unclear. The CDR3 totals 15 residues. Germline V gives CDR1 GTSNPN, CDR2 SVGIG (reference sequence). Trimming removed 3 bases from V and 0 bases from J, with 9 bases in between.

V and J are TRBV6-4 and TRBJ1-1; D not certain. This CDR3 comprises 13 residues. Trimming pared 5 bases from V and 6 bases from J, leaving 13 bases between. Germline V CDR1 and CDR2: MRHNA, SNTAGT. The CDR3 here is CASSRELAAEAFF. In DNA, the CDR3 is TGTGCCAGCAGTAGAGAACTGGCGGCTGAAGCTTTCTTT.

V usage is TRBV2 and J usage is TRBJ1-2; D is unclear. Germline V CDR1 and CDR2: SNHLY, FYNNEI. The CDR3 totals 12 residues. The V end was cut by 6 bases, the J end by 2 bases, with 7 bases between. The CDR3 nucleotides read TGTGCCAGCAGCGTAAAAAACTATGGCTACACCTTC. Residues: CASSVKNYGYTF.

V and J are TRBV5-6 and TRBJ1-2; 11 bases fit TRBD1. The CDR3 has 16 residues. J lost 3 bases, V lost 4 bases, and 8 bases had no gene match. Per germline, CDR1 SGHDT and CDR2 YYEEEE. The CDR3 bases are TGTGCCAGCAGCCAGGGACAGGGGGTTTGGGACTATGGCTACACCTTC. Its translation is CASSQGQGVWDYGYTF.

The rearrangement links TRBV10-2 to TRBJ2-7; D gene ambiguous. The CDR3 runs to 15 residues. Per the germline V gene, CDR1 is WSHSY and CDR2 is SAAADI. The V and J ends lost 0 bases and 4 bases respectively, with 13 bases between them. The CDR3 sequence is CASSESSVTEYEQYF. The CDR3 DNA sequence: TGCGCCAGCAGTGAGTCGTCGGTGACGGAGTACGAGCAGTACTTC.

V is TRBV11-3 and J is TRBJ2-5, with 7 positions matching TRBD1. The length of the CDR3 is 16 residues. The ends lost 4 bases at V and 5 bases at J; junction bases unmatched: 13. The germline V gene encodes CDR1 SGHNT and CDR2 YENEEA. The CDR3 DNA reads as TGTGCCAGCAGCTCGCCGTCTGGGACCAGGGGGGAGACCCAGTACTTC. Its translation is CASSSPSGTRGETQYF.

The gene calls are TRBV15 and TRBJ1-5, with a possible D match to TRBD1 (6 bases). Germline V gene data show CDR1 as LNHNV and CDR2 as YYDKDF (reference sequence). V was pared by 0 bases and J by 3 bases, with 9 bases between. The CDR3 is 15 amino acids. The CDR3, as DNA: TGTGCCACCAGCAGAGATGGACAGATCAATCAGCCCCAGCATTTT. Protein product: CATSRDGQINQPQHF.

This chain links TRBV5-1 with TRBJ2-7, with a tentative D call TRBD1 (6 bases). V was trimmed by 2 bases and J by 0 bases, leaving 12 bases between them. The CDR3 is 15 residues long. Per germline, CDR1 SGHRS and CDR2 YFSETQ. The CDR3 DNA sequence: TGCGCCAGCAGCTTCGACAGGAGAAACTCCTACGAGCAGTACTTC. This encodes CASSFDRRNSYEQYF.